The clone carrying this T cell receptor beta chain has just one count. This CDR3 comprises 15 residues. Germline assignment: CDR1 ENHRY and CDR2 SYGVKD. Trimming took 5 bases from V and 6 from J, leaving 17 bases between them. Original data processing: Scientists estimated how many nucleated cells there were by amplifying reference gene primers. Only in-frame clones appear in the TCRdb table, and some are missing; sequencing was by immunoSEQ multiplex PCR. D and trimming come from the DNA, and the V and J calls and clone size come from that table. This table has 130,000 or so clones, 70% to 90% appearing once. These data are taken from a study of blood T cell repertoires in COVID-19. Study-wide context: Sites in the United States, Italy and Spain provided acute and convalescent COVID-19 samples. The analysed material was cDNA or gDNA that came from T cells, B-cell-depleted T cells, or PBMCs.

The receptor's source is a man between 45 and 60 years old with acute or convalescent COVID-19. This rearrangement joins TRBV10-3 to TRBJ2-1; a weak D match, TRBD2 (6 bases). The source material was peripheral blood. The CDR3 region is CAISTLGGRSNEQFF. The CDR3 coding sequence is TGTGCCATCAGTACCCTCGGGGGTAGGAGCAATGAGCAGTTCTTC.